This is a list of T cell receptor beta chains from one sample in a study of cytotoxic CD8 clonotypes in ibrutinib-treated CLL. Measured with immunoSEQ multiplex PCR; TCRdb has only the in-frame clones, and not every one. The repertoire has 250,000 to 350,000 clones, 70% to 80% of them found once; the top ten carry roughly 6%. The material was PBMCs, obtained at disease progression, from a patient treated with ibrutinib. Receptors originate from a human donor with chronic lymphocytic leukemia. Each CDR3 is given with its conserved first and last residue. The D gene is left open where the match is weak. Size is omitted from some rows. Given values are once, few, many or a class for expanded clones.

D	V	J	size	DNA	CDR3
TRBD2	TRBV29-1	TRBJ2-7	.	TGCAGCGTTGAAGAGCGACTAGCGGGGATTGGTGGGCAGTACTTC	CSVEERLAGIGGQYF
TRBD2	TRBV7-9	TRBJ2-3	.	TGTGCCAGCAGCCGGGCCGGGACTAGCGGAACTAGCACAGATACGCAGTATTTT	CASSRAGTSGTSTDTQYF
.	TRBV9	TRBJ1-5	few	TGTGCCAGCAGCGTAGGAGGGGACAATCAGCCCCAGCATTTT	CASSVGGDNQPQHF
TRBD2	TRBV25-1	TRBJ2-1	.	TGTGCCAGCAGCCTGACTAGCGGGGGATTCAATGAGCAGTTCTTC	CASSLTSGGFNEQFF
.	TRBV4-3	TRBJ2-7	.	TGCGCCAGCAGCCAAGCTCGGACAGCGGACTCCTACGAGCAGTACTTC	CASSQARTADSYEQYF
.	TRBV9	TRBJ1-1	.	TGTGCCAGCAGCGTAGGGCGGTCTGAAGCTTTCTTT	CASSVGRSEAFF
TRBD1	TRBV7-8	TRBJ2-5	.	TGTGCCAGCAGCCCCCGACAGGGATCGTACCAAGAGACCCAGTACTTC	CASSPRQGSYQETQYF
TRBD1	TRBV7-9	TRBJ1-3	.	TGTGCCAGCAGCTTAGTTGGGACAGCCGGAAACACCATATATTTT	CASSLVGTAGNTIYF
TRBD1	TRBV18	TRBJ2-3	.	TGTGCCAGCTCACGGAGCAGACAGGGCGGCACAGATACGCAGTATTTT	CASSRSRQGGTDTQYF
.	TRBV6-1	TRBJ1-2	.	TGTGCCAGCAGTGAAGGGGCAGGGAAGGTGGACTATGGCTACACCTTC	CASSEGAGKVDYGYTF
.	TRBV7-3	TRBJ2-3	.	TGTGCCAGCAGCTTACGTCCGGGCCCAGATACGCAGTATTTT	CASSLRPGPDTQYF
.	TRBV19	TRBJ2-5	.	TGTGCCAGTAGTATAGATACGGGGGCGGCCCAGTACTTC	CASSIDTGAAQYF
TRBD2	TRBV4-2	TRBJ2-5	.	TGTGCCAGCAGCCCGCCCCCGGGGGCGGGGGGTCAAGAGACCCAGTACTTC	CASSPPPGAGGQETQYF
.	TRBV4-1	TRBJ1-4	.	TGCGCCAGCAGCCAAGAAGACGCCCATAATGAAAAACTGTTTTTT	CASSQEDAHNEKLFF
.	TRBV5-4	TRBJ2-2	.	TGTGCCAGCAGCTTGGCGCAGGGGGAGGCCGGGGAGCTGTTTTTT	CASSLAQGEAGELFF
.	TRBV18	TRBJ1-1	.	TGTGCCAGCTCAGACTATGGCTCAGTACCTACCACTGAAGCTTTCTTT	CASSDYGSVPTTEAFF
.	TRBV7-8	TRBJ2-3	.	TGTGCCAGCAGCAAAGGCACAGATACGCAGTATTTT	CASSKGTDTQYF
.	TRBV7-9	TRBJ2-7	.	TGTGCCAGCAGCTTGGTTCAATCCGGGCAGTACTTC	CASSLVQSGQYF
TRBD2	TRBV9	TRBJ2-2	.	TGTGCCAGCAGCGTAGCTCCGGGACTAGGAAGGGGCGGGGAGCTGTTTTTT	CASSVAPGLGRGGELFF
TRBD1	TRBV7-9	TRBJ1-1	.	TGTGCCAGCAGCCCGGACAGGGGGCTCGACACTGAAGCTTTCTTT	CASSPDRGLDTEAFF
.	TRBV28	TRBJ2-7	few	TGTGCCAGCAGAGCTAGCGTCGGCTACGAGCAGTACTTC	CASRASVGYEQYF
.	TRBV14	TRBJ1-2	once	TGTGCCATAACAGGGATCATTGGGTATGGCTACACCTTC	CAITGIIGYGYTF
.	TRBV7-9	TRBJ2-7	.	TGTGCCAGCAGCTTAGGTCGGGGCGCCAGGGCCTACGAGCAGTACTTC	CASSLGRGARAYEQYF
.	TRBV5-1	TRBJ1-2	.	TGCGCCAGCAGCTTGGCATCGGGCTATGGCTACACCTTC	CASSLASGYGYTF
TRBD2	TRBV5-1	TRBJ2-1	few	TGCGCCAGCAGCTTGGGGACTAGCGGGAGAGGTGAGCAGTTCTTC	CASSLGTSGRGEQFF